A selection of T cell receptor beta chains follows, all from one sample in a study of chemoradiotherapy in HPV16-positive cancers. Data came from immunoSEQ multiplex PCR; TCRdb stores just in-frame clones and leaves some out. Here the sample spans more than 5,000 clones, approximately 89% being singletons. Sequences were derived from blood, sampled from a patient who underwent chemoradiotherapy. Receptors were obtained from a human donor with HPV-associated anogenital cancer. CDR3s include the opening cysteine and the closing phenylalanine or tryptophan. The D gene is left open where the match is weak. Not all rows give a size; the values are once, few, many and, for expanded clones, a class.

J | V | size | D | CDR3 | DNA
TRBJ2-3 | TRBV5-5 | once | . | CASSSGGTDTQYF | TGTGCCAGCAGCTCAGGGGGCACAGATACGCAGTATTTT
TRBJ1-1 | TRBV5-4 | . | . | CASSLSHNTEAFF | TGTGCCAGCAGCTTGTCTCATAACACTGAAGCTTTCTTT
TRBJ2-1 | TRBV14 | . | TRBD2 | CASSSLAGGSYNEQFF | TGTGCCAGCAGCTCTTTAGCGGGGGGCTCCTACAATGAGCAGTTCTTC
TRBJ2-5 | TRBV5-4 | . | TRBD2 | CASSRGGSGRSGETQYF | TGTGCCAGCAGCCGTGGAGGTAGCGGGAGGTCAGGGGAGACCCAGTACTTC
TRBJ2-1 | TRBV9 | . | . | CASSLTTTLPYNEQFF | TGTGCCAGCAGCCTAACCACTACGCTTCCCTACAATGAGCAGTTCTTC
TRBJ1-1 | TRBV19 | . | TRBD1 | CASLDRGGGTEAFF | TGTGCCAGCCTGGACAGGGGAGGTGGGACTGAAGCTTTCTTT
TRBJ2-7 | TRBV11-2 | . | TRBD2 | CASSPGLATIYEQYF | TGTGCCAGCAGCCCGGGACTAGCGACCATCTACGAGCAGTACTTC
TRBJ2-2 | TRBV7-9 | . | TRBD1 | CASSTGTGGIGELFF | TGTGCCAGCAGCACCGGGACAGGGGGGATCGGGGAGCTGTTTTTT
TRBJ2-7 | TRBV6-6 | . | TRBD2 | CASSYLAGIYEQYF | TGTGCCAGCAGTTACCTAGCGGGAATCTACGAGCAGTACTTC
TRBJ2-3 | TRBV15 | . | . | CATSPFGDEKDTQYF | TGTGCCACCAGCCCTTTTGGTGACGAGAAAGATACGCAGTATTTT
TRBJ2-5 | TRBV5-1 | once | TRBD1 | CASMETGAQETQYF | TGCGCCAGCATGGAGACAGGGGCGCAAGAGACCCAGTACTTC
TRBJ1-1 | TRBV9 | . | . | CASSPRDNTEAFF | TGTGCCAGCAGCCCCCGGGACAACACTGAAGCTTTCTTT
TRBJ2-3 | TRBV4-3 | . | TRBD2 | CASSQGTSGPSTDTQYF | TGCGCCAGCAGCCAAGGGACTAGCGGACCAAGCACAGATACGCAGTATTTT
TRBJ2-2 | TRBV5-4 | . | TRBD2 | CASSLEVRAGGPPGELFF | TGTGCCAGCAGCTTGGAGGTGCGGGCGGGAGGGCCTCCCGGGGAGCTGTTTTTT
TRBJ2-5 | TRBV4-3 | . | . | CASSQDSRLGETQYF | TGCGCCAGCAGCCAAGATTCGCGGTTAGGAGAGACCCAGTACTTC
TRBJ1-4 | TRBV18 | . | . | CASSQEQGNLVQLFF | TGTGCCAGCTCACAAGAACAGGGTAATCTGGTTCAACTGTTTTTT
TRBJ2-1 | TRBV6-6 | once | TRBD1 | CASSPGQERLPRVFF | TGTGCCAGCAGCCCTGGACAGGAGCGCCTACCAAGGGTGTTCTTC
TRBJ2-7 | TRBV30 | . | . | CAWSKSYEQYF | TGTGCCTGGAGTAAATCCTACGAGCAGTACTTC
TRBJ2-2 | TRBV2 | . | TRBD2 | CASSASGALTGELFF | TGTGCCAGCAGTGCTAGCGGGGCCCTGACCGGGGAGCTGTTTTTT
TRBJ2-3 | TRBV9 | once | TRBD1 | CASNGQGDFLDTQYF | TGTGCCAGCAACGGGCAGGGGGATTTTTTAGATACGCAGTATTTT
TRBJ2-2 | TRBV2 | . | TRBD2 | CASSEGTSGANTGELFF | TGTGCCAGCAGTGAAGGGACTAGCGGGGCGAACACCGGGGAGCTGTTTTTT
TRBJ1-5 | TRBV6-6 | . | TRBD1 | CASSYSSWQGGQPQHF | TGTGCCAGCAGTTACTCGAGTTGGCAGGGGGGGCAGCCCCAGCATTTT
TRBJ1-3 | TRBV6-1 | . | TRBD1 | CASSEQDRANTIYF | TGTGCCAGCAGTGAACAGGACAGGGCGAACACCATATATTTT
TRBJ2-5 | TRBV4-1 | . | . | CASSQEGQETQYF | TGCGCCAGCAGCCAAGAAGGCCAAGAGACCCAGTACTTC
TRBJ2-3 | TRBV10-1 | once | TRBD1 | CASSTGETDTQYF | TGCGCCAGCAGCACAGGGGAGACAGATACGCAGTATTTT
TRBJ1-5 | TRBV7-8 | . | . | CASSLAMRQGGNQPQHF | TGTGCCAGCAGCTTAGCCATGAGGCAGGGAGGCAATCAGCCCCAGCATTTT
TRBJ2-3 | TRBV4-3 | . | TRBD2 | CASSQGGASGRGNTQYF | TGCGCCAGCAGCCAGGGGGGGGCTAGCGGGCGAGGGAATACGCAGTATTTT
TRBJ1-5 | TRBV30 | once | . | CAWSPVQGLAGNQPQHF | TGTGCCTGGAGTCCCGTCCAAGGTTTGGCTGGCAATCAGCCCCAGCATTTT
TRBJ2-1 | TRBV6-5 | . | TRBD2 | CASSRGTSEINEQFF | TGTGCCAGCAGCCGAGGGACTAGCGAAATCAATGAGCAGTTCTTC
TRBJ2-5 | TRBV15 | . | TRBD1 | CATSRRILQGRGETQYF | TGTGCCACCAGCAGACGCATACTACAGGGGAGAGGGGAGACCCAGTACTTC
TRBJ2-1 | TRBV12-5 | . | . | CASGMGSSTINEQFF | TGTGCTAGTGGGATGGGGTCCAGTACAATCAATGAGCAGTTCTTC
TRBJ1-1 | TRBV5-1 | . | . | CASRAGGMGEAFF | TGCGCCAGCAGGGCGGGAGGGATGGGTGAAGCTTTCTTT
TRBJ2-7 | TRBV4-3 | . | . | CASSQGINWRQEPTYEQYF | TGCGCCAGCAGCCAAGGGATAAATTGGAGACAGGAACCCACGTACGAGCAGTACTTC
TRBJ1-1 | TRBV19 | . | . | CASSRTDAKTEAFF | TGTGCCAGTAGTAGAACCGACGCGAAGACTGAAGCTTTCTTT
TRBJ1-1 | TRBV4-3 | . | . | CASSQGWGLGTEAFF | TGCGCCAGCAGCCAAGGGTGGGGCTTGGGGACTGAAGCTTTCTTT
TRBJ2-5 | TRBV19 | . | TRBD2 | CASSWTSGGKETQYF | TGTGCCAGTAGTTGGACTAGCGGGGGGAAAGAGACCCAGTACTTC
TRBJ1-2 | TRBV5-6 | . | . | CASSSDILGYTF | TGTGCCAGCAGCTCCGACATCCTTGGCTACACCTTC
TRBJ2-5 | TRBV5-1 | . | TRBD1 | CASSLGDRGRETQYF | TGCGCCAGCAGCTTGGGGGACAGGGGTAGAGAGACCCAGTACTTC
TRBJ2-1 | TRBV10-3 | . | TRBD1 | CAINLGQGTPNEQFF | TGTGCCATCAACTTAGGACAGGGGACGCCGAATGAGCAGTTCTTC
TRBJ1-2 | TRBV14 | . | . | CASSQVLGNYGYTF | TGTGCCAGCAGCCAAGTTTTGGGTAACTATGGCTACACCTTC
TRBJ2-2 | TRBV9 | once | . | CASSLGGSNTGELFF | TGTGCCAGCAGCCTTGGGGGCTCGAACACCGGGGAGCTGTTTTTT
TRBJ2-3 | TRBV19 | . | . | CASSLAETQYF | TGTGCCAGTAGTCTGGCTGAAACGCAGTATTTT
TRBJ1-5 | TRBV2 | . | . | CASSEMPYLGNQPQHF | TGTGCCAGCAGTGAAATGCCATACCTAGGCAATCAGCCCCAGCATTTT
TRBJ1-2 | TRBV25-1 | . | TRBD1 | CASSGTGRYGYTF | TGTGCCAGCAGTGGGACAGGGAGGTATGGCTACACCTTC
TRBJ2-2 | TRBV5-6 | . | . | CASSPTATGELFF | TGTGCCAGCAGCCCGACAGCTACCGGGGAGCTGTTTTTT
TRBJ2-4 | TRBV7-9 | . | . | CASSPDSLGRYF | TGTGCCAGCAGCCCAGACAGCCTCGGTCGATACTTC
TRBJ1-2 | TRBV5-1 | once | . | CASSLATSGAGYTF | TGCGCCAGCAGCTTGGCTACCTCAGGGGCTGGCTACACCTTC
TRBJ2-7 | TRBV19 | . | . | CASSISGPSYEQYF | TGTGCCAGTAGTATTAGCGGACCATCCTACGAGCAGTACTTC
TRBJ2-1 | TRBV5-1 | . | TRBD2 | CASSLAGSSYNEQFF | TGCGCCAGCAGCTTAGCGGGGAGCTCCTACAATGAGCAGTTCTTC